Listed here are 8 T cell receptor beta chains from one sample, sequenced in a study of response to subunit inactivated influenza vaccine. One entry per CDR3 protein, called by TCRdb with MiXCR from the RT-PCR reads. The sample has about 190,000 distinct CDR3 sequences, approximately 15% seen once. The sequencing here drew on CD8+ T cells sorted from PBMCs, taken more than 4 days after vaccination. The receptor source for this set is a man aged 50-59 years who received an inactivated influenza vaccine.

This clonotype was recorded at least ten times. The chain joins TRBV11-2 to TRBJ2-1, with TRBD2 matching over 15 bases. The V and J ends lost 4 bases and 8 bases, in that order; junction bases with no gene match: 3. Germline V gene lookup returns CDR1 SGHAT and CDR2 FQNNGV. The CDR3 has 15 residues. The CDR3 DNA sequence: TGTGCCAGCAGCTGGGGACTAGCGGGGGGCTATGAGCAGTTCTTC. Amino acid sequence: CASSWGLAGGYEQFF. Together with reference TRBV11-2 and TRBJ2-1, the CDR3 gives the full variable domain: EAGVAQSPRYKIIEKRQSVAFWCNPISGHATLYWYQQILGQGPKLLIQFQNNGVVDDSQLPKDRFSAERLKGVDSTLKIQPAKLEDSAVYLCASSWGLAGGYEQFFGPGTRLTVL.

V and J are TRBV29-1 and TRBJ2-2; TRBD2 matches 7 bases. Looked up from germline, CDR1 is SQVTM and CDR2 is ANQGSEA. J lost 6 bases, V lost 7 bases, and 8 bases had no gene match. CDR3 length equals 13 residues. The DNA of the CDR3 is TGCAGCGGGGGACTACTCAACTCCGGGGAGCTGTTTTTT. Its protein product is CSGGLLNSGELFF.

The CDR3 here is CASSEWTGFGEKLFF. CDR3 DNA sequence: TGCGCCAGCAGCGAATGGACAGGGTTCGGGGAAAAACTGTTTTTT. V gene TRBV5-1 combines with J gene TRBJ1-4, with 8 bases matching TRBD1. The V and J ends lost 4 bases and 8 bases, in that order; junction bases with no gene match: 10. The germline gives CDR1 SGHRS, CDR2 YFSETQ. CDR3 size: 15 residues.

Only a few counts were recorded for this clonotype. The gene calls are TRBV11-2 and TRBJ2-3, with D possibly matching TRBD2 (5 bases). The CDR3 has 15 amino acids. V lost 0 bases, J lost 3 bases, and 10 bases lay in between. Germline-derived CDR1 and CDR2 are SGHAT and FQNNGV. The CDR3 here is CASSLESRGTDTQYF. CDR3 nucleotide sequence: TGTGCCAGCAGCTTAGAATCCCGGGGTACAGATACGCAGTATTTT.

Written as DNA, the CDR3 is TGTGCCAGCAGTTTAATAGCGGGAGAGAACTACGAGCAGTACTTC. Its protein is CASSLIAGENYEQYF. The chain couples TRBV27 to TRBJ2-7, with TRBD2 matching 9 bases. The CDR3 totals 15 residues. The J segment lost 3 bases and the V segment lost 2 bases, leaving 5 bases of the junction unmatched. Germline CDR1 and CDR2: MNHEY and SMNVEV (reference sequence).

J is TRBJ2-1 and V is TRBV6-5, with TRBD2 as a possible D gene (6 bases). V was cut by 2 bases and J by 3 bases, with 14 bases left in between. The CDR3 runs 16 residues. Germline V lookup: CDR1 MNHEY, CDR2 SVGAGI. CDR3 in amino acids: CASSYGGLQYYNEQFF. For the CDR3, the DNA is TGTGCCAGCAGTTACGGAGGGCTGCAATACTACAATGAGCAGTTCTTC.

This clonotype was detected only a few times. The chain carries TRBV9 and TRBJ2-7; D remains unclear. The length of the CDR3 is 15 residues. The V gene's germline CDR1 is SGDLS and CDR2 YYNGEE. V lost 0 bases and J lost 4, with 14 bases in between. CDR3 amino acids: CASSVAWASGYEQYF. The DNA for the CDR3 is TGTGCCAGCAGCGTAGCTTGGGCCAGTGGGTACGAGCAGTACTTC.

This clonotype has just a few counts. The V gene is TRBV2, the J gene TRBJ2-1; 8 bases fit TRBD2. There are 14 residues in the CDR3. CDR1 is SNHLY and CDR2 is FYNNEI in the germline V gene. J lost 8 bases, V lost 8 bases, and 11 bases had no gene match. CDR3 sequence (DNA): TGTGCCAGCCGGAGCGGGAGAGTTCCCCATGAGCAGTTCTTC. This codes for CASRSGRVPHEQFF.